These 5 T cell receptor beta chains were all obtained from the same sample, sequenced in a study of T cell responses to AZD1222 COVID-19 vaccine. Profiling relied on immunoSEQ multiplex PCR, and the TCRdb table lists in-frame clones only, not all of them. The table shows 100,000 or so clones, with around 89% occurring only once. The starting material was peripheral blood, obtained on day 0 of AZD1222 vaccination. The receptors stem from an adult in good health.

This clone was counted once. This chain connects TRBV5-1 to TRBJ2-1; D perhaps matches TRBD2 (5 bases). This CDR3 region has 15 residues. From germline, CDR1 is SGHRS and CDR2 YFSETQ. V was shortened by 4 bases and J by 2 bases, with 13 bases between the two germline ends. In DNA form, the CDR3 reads TGCGCCAGCAGCCACGAAGCGCGGGCCTACAATGAGCAGTTCTTC. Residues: CASSHEARAYNEQFF.

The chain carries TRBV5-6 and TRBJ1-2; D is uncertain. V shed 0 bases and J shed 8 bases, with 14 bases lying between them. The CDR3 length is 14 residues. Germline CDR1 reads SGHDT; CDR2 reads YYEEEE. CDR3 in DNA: TGTGCCAGCAGCTTGGGGACCCGCGAGGGAGGCTACACCTTC. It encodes CASSLGTREGGYTF. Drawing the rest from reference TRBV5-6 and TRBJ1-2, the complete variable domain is DAGVTQSPTHLIKTRGQQVTLRCSPKSGHDTVSWYQQALGQGPQFIFQYYEEEERQRGNFPDRFSGHQFPNYSSELNVNALLLGDSALYLCASSLGTREGGYTFGSGTRLTVV.

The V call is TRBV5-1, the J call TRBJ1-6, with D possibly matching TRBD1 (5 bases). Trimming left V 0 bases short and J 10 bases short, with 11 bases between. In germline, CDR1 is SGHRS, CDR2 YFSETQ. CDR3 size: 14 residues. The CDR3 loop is CASSLVQGNSPLHF. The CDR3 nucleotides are TGCGCCAGCAGCTTGGTTCAGGGAAACTCACCCCTCCACTTT.

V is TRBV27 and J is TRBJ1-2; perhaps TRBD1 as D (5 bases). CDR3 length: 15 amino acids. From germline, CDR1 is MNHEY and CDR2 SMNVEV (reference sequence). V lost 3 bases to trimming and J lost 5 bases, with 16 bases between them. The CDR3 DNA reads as TGTGCCAGCAGTTTGTCAAGGGGCTCCCCATATGGCTACACCTTC. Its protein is CASSLSRGSPYGYTF.

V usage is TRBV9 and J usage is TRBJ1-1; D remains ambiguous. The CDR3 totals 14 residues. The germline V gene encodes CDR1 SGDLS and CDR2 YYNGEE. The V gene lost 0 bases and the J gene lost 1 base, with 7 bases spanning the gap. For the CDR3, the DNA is TGTGCCAGCAGCGTAGGGACGGGGAACACTGAAGCTTTCTTT. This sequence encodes CASSVGTGNTEAFF.